The 30 T cell receptor beta chains presented below share a single source sample, sequenced in a study of blood T cell repertoires in COVID-19. The data were produced by immunoSEQ multiplex PCR, yet TCRdb's version contains in-frame clones alone and is incomplete. The sample yields about 220,000 clones, roughly 82% seen once. Sequencing input: peripheral blood. These receptors were obtained from a man over 45 with active or convalescent COVID-19.

The chain carries TRBV7-2 and TRBJ1-3; weak D call: TRBD1 (5 bases). The length of the CDR3 is 15 residues. From germline, CDR1 is SGHTA and CDR2 FQGNSA. V lost 2 bases to trimming and J lost 4 bases, with 12 bases between them. The CDR3 spells CASSLFPGLGNTIYF. The CDR3 bases are TGTGCCAGCAGCTTATTCCCAGGGTTGGGAAACACCATATATTTT.

This clone was detected only a few times. The V call is TRBV28, the J call TRBJ1-2; the D gene is possibly TRBD1 (6 bases). Germline CDR1 reads MDHEN; CDR2 reads SYDVKM. The CDR3 extends over 17 amino acids. V was trimmed by 2 bases and J by 4 bases, leaving 20 bases between them. The CDR3 here is CASSLKYAPRGPYGYTF. The CDR3 nucleotides read TGTGCCAGCAGTTTAAAATACGCGCCCAGGGGACCCTATGGCTACACCTTC.

This clone was counted once. The chain joins TRBV5-4 to TRBJ2-5; 10 positions match TRBD2. V lost 3 bases and J lost 1; bases outside the gene matches: 12. The CDR3 consists of 18 residues. Germline-derived CDR1 and CDR2 are SGHNT and YYREEE (reference sequence). The CDR3 region is CASSWTFGSGGVQETQYF. CDR3 nucleotide sequence: TGTGCCAGCAGCTGGACCTTCGGGAGCGGGGGGGTCCAAGAGACCCAGTACTTC.

The J gene is TRBJ2-4, the V gene TRBV28; the D is unclear. Trimming removed 5 bases from V and 0 bases from J, with 17 bases in between. Germline CDR1 is MDHEN and CDR2 is SYDVKM. This CDR3 region has 17 residues. The CDR3 loop reads CASSRASARVAKNIQYF. In DNA form, the CDR3 reads TGTGCCAGCAGTAGAGCTTCCGCGCGAGTAGCCAAAAACATTCAGTACTTC.

This chain uses TRBV3-1 (or the pseudogene TRBV3-2) with TRBJ1-2; D remains unclear. This CDR3 contains 15 residues. Looked up from germline, CDR1 is LGHDT and CDR2 is YNNKEL (reference sequence). V was clipped by 0 bases and J by 2 bases, with 10 bases between them. The CDR3 sequence is CASSQDVSYNYGYTF. In DNA, the CDR3 is TGTGCCAGCAGCCAAGATGTGAGCTACAACTATGGCTACACCTTC.

The chain uses TRBV29-1 and TRBJ2-1; 11 bases match TRBD2. Germline V gene lookup returns CDR1 SQVTM and CDR2 ANQGSEA. Trimming took 6 bases from V and 10 from J; bases not matched to a gene: 11. The CDR3 runs 14 residues. CDR3 in DNA: TGCAGCGTCGATACTAGCGGGAGTTCGTGGGAGCAGTTCTTC. Protein: CSVDTSGSSWEQFF.

This clone was seen only once. The chain recombines TRBV19 with TRBJ2-7; 8 positions match TRBD1. The CDR3 loop spans 13 amino acids. V was pared by 5 bases and J by 9 bases, with 9 bases of the junction left unmatched. Germline assignment: CDR1 LNHDA and CDR2 SQIVND (reference sequence). CDR3 in amino acids: CASSPGGDQRQYF. Here the CDR3 DNA reads TGTGCCAGTAGTCCAGGGGGCGACCAACGGCAGTACTTC.

The chain has TRBV5-4 and TRBJ1-2; 7 nucleotides align to TRBD1. V was clipped by 3 bases and J by 5 bases; unmatched bases: 10. There are 15 residues in the CDR3. Germline assignment: CDR1 SGHNT and CDR2 YYREEE (reference sequence). Written as DNA, the CDR3 is TGTGCCAGCAGCTCGGGACAGACCACATGGTATGGCTACACCTTC. Translation gives CASSSGQTTWYGYTF.

The chain combines TRBV2 with TRBJ1-2; unclear D gene. Looked up from germline, CDR1 is SNHLY and CDR2 is FYNNEI. The V end lost 9 bases, the J end lost 1 base, and 9 bases lay between the germline ends. The CDR3 totals 12 residues. The CDR3 protein is CARTTSNYGYTF. DNA for the CDR3: TGTGCCAGGACAACAAGTAACTATGGCTACACCTTC.

J is TRBJ1-1 and V is TRBV5-1; 9 bases fit TRBD1. The germline CDR1 and CDR2 sequences are SGHRS and YFSETQ. This CDR3 is 14 amino acids long. The trim removed 4 bases at V and 4 bases at J, leaving 5 bases unmatched. The CDR3 DNA sequence: TGCGCCAGCAGCACGGAGACAGGGGGCACTGAAGCTTTCTTT. This sequence encodes CASSTETGGTEAFF. The full variable domain, completed using reference TRBV5-1 and TRBJ1-1, is KAGVTQTPRYLIKTRGQQVTLSCSPISGHRSVSWYQQTPGQGLQFLFEYFSETQRNKGNFPGRFSGRQFSNSRSEMNVSTLELGDSALYLCASSTETGGTEAFFGQGTRLTVV.

The V and J genes are TRBV12-1 and TRBJ2-1; the D call of TRBD2 is as the table states it, not checked on the DNA. TRBV12-1 represents a pseudogene. The CDR3 is made up of 17 amino acids. The CDR3 here is CASSFAASGRSYNEQFF. The CDR3 nucleotides read TGTGCCAGCAGCTTTGCGGCTAGCGGGAGATCCTACAATGAGCAGTTCTTC.

J is TRBJ2-7 and V is TRBV27; a possible D gene is TRBD2 (5 bases). This CDR3 is built from 14 residues. CDR1 and CDR2 from the germline V gene are MNHEY and SMNVEV (reference sequence). The ends were cut back, 6 bases at V and 7 bases at J, with 19 bases in the middle. CDR3 sequence (DNA): TGTGCCAGCAGCCAAACGGGATACTACGAAGAGCAGTACTTC. Translated: CASSQTGYYEEQYF.

V is TRBV5-4 and J is TRBJ2-2; TRBD1 matches at 9 bases. In germline, CDR1 is SGHNT, CDR2 YYREEE (reference sequence). The CDR3 loop spans 16 amino acids. V was clipped by 4 bases and J by 4 bases; unmatched bases: 8. CDR3 protein: CASSASVTGGTGELFF. The CDR3 DNA follows: TGTGCCAGCAGCGCGTCTGTGACAGGGGGCACCGGGGAGCTGTTTTTT.

V usage is TRBV19 and J usage is TRBJ2-3; TRBD1 matches 8 bases. Looked up from germline, CDR1 is LNHDA and CDR2 is SQIVND (reference sequence). CDR3 size: 14 residues. The junction had 2 bases not matched to a gene; V was cut back by 5 bases and J by 1 base. This chain's CDR3 is CASSLGQGTDTQYF. CDR3 DNA sequence: TGTGCCAGTAGTCTGGGACAGGGCACAGATACGCAGTATTTT.

V usage is TRBV28 and J usage is TRBJ2-1, with 9 bases fitting TRBD2. The germline V gene encodes CDR1 MDHEN and CDR2 SYDVKM. The CDR3 totals 16 residues. V shed 8 bases, J shed 5 bases, and the junction held 13 bases outside the gene matches. CDR3 in DNA: TGTGCCAGCGGAACAATTGGACTAGCGCCTAACAATGAGCAGTTCTTC. Its protein is CASGTIGLAPNNEQFF.

The chain combines TRBV7-9 with TRBJ1-3; D might be TRBD1 (5 bases). The CDR3 loop spans 15 amino acids. CDR1 is SEHNR and CDR2 is FQNEAQ in the germline V gene (reference sequence). The V gene lost 5 bases and the J gene lost 0 bases, with 11 bases spanning the gap. The CDR3 DNA reads TGTGCCAGCAGCCCACCAGGGAACTCTGGAAACACCATATATTTT. Amino acids: CASSPPGNSGNTIYF.

The rearrangement links TRBV18 to TRBJ2-1; 8 positions agree with TRBD2. Trimming at V came to 5 bases and at J to 0 bases, leaving 3 bases not matched to a gene. The germline gives CDR1 KGHSH, CDR2 LQKENI. This CDR3 has 15 amino acids. The CDR3 DNA reads as TGTGCCAGCTCAACTAGCGGAGGCTCCTACAATGAGCAGTTCTTC. It specifies CASSTSGGSYNEQFF.

The chain employs TRBV6-1 and TRBJ1-5; no firm D call. CDR3 size: 15 residues. Trimming pared 3 bases from V and 2 bases from J, leaving 11 bases between. The germline V gene encodes CDR1 MNHNS and CDR2 SASEGT. CDR3 bases: TGTGCCAGCAGTGAGAGGCTTGTGGGCAATCAGCCCCAGCATTTT. This gives the protein CASSERLVGNQPQHF.

The genes are TRBV28 and TRBJ1-3, with unresolved D. The CDR3 consists of 16 residues. The V gene lost 3 bases and the J gene lost 0 bases, with 12 bases spanning the gap. Per the germline V gene, CDR1 is MDHEN and CDR2 is SYDVKM. The CDR3 DNA reads TGTGCCAGCAGTTTGGTGACTCCTTACTCTGGAAACACCATATATTTT. Protein product: CASSLVTPYSGNTIYF.

The chain links TRBV16 to TRBJ2-1, with unresolved D. This CDR3 contains 13 residues. From germline, CDR1 is KGHSY and CDR2 FQNENV. The V end was cut by 0 bases, the J end by 9 bases, with 9 bases between. In nucleotides, the CDR3 is TGTGCCAGCAGCCAATCGATAGCCAGTGAGCAGTTCTTC. Its translation: CASSQSIASEQFF.

This clone was seen a handful of times. The chain combines TRBV19 with TRBJ1-1, with D possibly being TRBD1 (6 bases). This CDR3 comprises 14 residues. With 9 bases removed from V and 5 bases from J, the gap between germline ends came to 19 bases. Germline CDR1 and CDR2: LNHDA and SQIVND (reference sequence). This CDR3 is CASRGSPGGTEAFF. The CDR3 DNA follows: TGTGCCAGCAGGGGAAGCCCCGGCGGGACTGAAGCTTTCTTT.

V gene TRBV19 combines with J gene TRBJ2-5, with 9 bases identical to TRBD1. In germline, CDR1 is LNHDA, CDR2 SQIVND (reference sequence). V shed 4 bases and J 3 bases; nucleotides not matched to a gene: 9. The length of the CDR3 is 16 residues. CDR3 residues: CASSTGPGQGEETQYF. CDR3 DNA: TGTGCCAGTAGTACGGGGCCGGGACAGGGTGAAGAGACCCAGTACTTC.

The J gene is TRBJ2-5, the V gene TRBV12-3 or TRBV12-4; D is ambiguous. The CDR3 length is 13 residues. Trimming removed 8 bases at V and 2 bases at J, with 12 bases between. The CDR3: CASGNSDQETQYF. The CDR3 nucleotides are TGTGCCAGCGGTAACAGTGATCAAGAGACCCAGTACTTC.

This clone was detected only once. V is TRBV5-1 and J is TRBJ1-1, with D tentatively TRBD1 (6 bases). The germline V and J ends were trimmed by 2 bases and 5 bases, with 13 bases remaining between them. The CDR3 length is 14 residues. Germline V gene lookup returns CDR1 SGHRS and CDR2 YFSETQ. This CDR3 reads CASSFGGRRTEAFF. The CDR3 bases are TGCGCCAGCAGCTTCGGGGGGCGCCGGACTGAAGCTTTCTTT.

The chain uses TRBV4-1 and TRBJ2-1; the match to TRBD2 covers 8 bases. The germline gives CDR1 MGHRA, CDR2 YSYEKL. The CDR3 spans 14 residues. J was trimmed by 9 bases and V by 4 bases; bases with no gene match: 8. The CDR3 nucleotides read TGCGCCAGCAGCCCCGGGGGAGCGGGAGCTGAGCAGTTCTTC. Its protein product is CASSPGGAGAEQFF.

The rearrangement links TRBV7-2 to TRBJ2-3; 12 nucleotides agree with TRBD2. The length of the CDR3 is 17 residues. V lost 2 bases, J lost 6 bases, and 9 bases stayed unmatched. The germline V gene encodes CDR1 SGHTA and CDR2 FQGNSA. The DNA for the CDR3 is TGTGCCAGCAGCTTAAGGGCCCTAGCGGGAGGGGAGGATACGCAGTATTTT. Its protein is CASSLRALAGGEDTQYF.

The chain is built from TRBV2 and TRBJ2-3; no definite D call. Germline CDR1 is SNHLY and CDR2 is FYNNEI. V lost 7 bases and J 5 bases, leaving 19 bases between the germline ends. This CDR3 is built from 15 residues. CDR3 bases: TGTGCCAGCACCTTTAGACATACCCAAGGAGATACGCAGTATTTT. This translates into CASTFRHTQGDTQYF. The whole variable domain, remainder taken from reference TRBV2 and TRBJ2-3, is EPEVTQTPSHQVTQMGQEVILRCVPISNHLYFYWYRQILGQKVEFLVSFYNNEISEKSEIFDDQFSVERPDGSNFTLKIRSTKLEDSAMYFCASTFRHTQGDTQYFGPGTRLTVL.

The chain has TRBV19 and TRBJ1-3; D unresolved. Germline V CDR1 and CDR2: LNHDA, SQIVND (reference sequence). This CDR3 has 14 residues. Trimming removed 5 bases from V and 3 bases from J, with 11 bases in between. CDR3 residues: CASSPRGIGNTIYF. The CDR3 DNA reads TGTGCCAGTAGTCCCCGAGGGATTGGAAACACCATATATTTT. The full variable domain, with the rest looked up from reference TRBV19 and TRBJ1-3, is DGGITQSPKYLFRKEGQNVTLSCEQNLNHDAMYWYRQDPGQGLRLIYYSQIVNDFQKGDIAEGYSVSREKKESFPLTVTSAQKNPTAFYLCASSPRGIGNTIYFGEGSWLTVV.

The rearrangement joins TRBV27 to TRBJ2-3, with 7 bases aligning to TRBD1. Trimming cost V 1 base and J 3 bases; bases outside gene matches: 13. In germline, CDR1 is MNHEY, CDR2 SMNVEV (reference sequence). The CDR3 runs to 18 residues. In nucleotides, the CDR3 is TGTGCCAGCAGTTTATTCCCACCCGGGACAGTCTTAACAGATACGCAGTATTTT. Translating it yields CASSLFPPGTVLTDTQYF.

The V and J genes are TRBV28 and TRBJ1-4; D remains unclear. Trimming removed 8 bases from V and 10 bases from J, with 20 bases in between. Germline V gives CDR1 MDHEN, CDR2 SYDVKM. The CDR3 covers 14 residues. CDR3 sequence reads: CASAPGSGDGKLFF. CDR3 DNA: TGTGCCAGCGCCCCCGGGAGCGGAGACGGAAAACTGTTTTTT.